The sequence of this T cell receptor (beta chain) was determined in a study of T cell repertoires in cytomegalovirus infection. Study results and limitations: The ex vivo response showed dominance by HLA-C-restricted CMV-specific TCR beta clonotypes.

Notes on this clonotype: Its target is unknown.

The CDR3 contains 15 residues. With V trimmed by 5 bases and J by 11 bases, 14 bases remained unmatched. The germline V gene encodes CDR1 SGHAT and CDR2 FQNNGV. TCRdb used MiXCR to reprocess the reads, holding one entry per CDR3 protein. The table has 500,000 to 600,000 distinct CDR3 sequences, approximately 16% seen once. The sequence derives from a human donor in good health (CMV status not recorded). Some clones in this sample may be carry-over from other donors' samples. The material sequenced was CD8+ T cells from PBMCs. This chain links TRBV11-2 with TRBJ2-1; 8 bases map to TRBD1. CDR3 amino acids: CASSPGGQAYIQQFF. Written as DNA, the CDR3 is TGTGCCAGCAGCCCCGGGGGACAGGCCTATATTCAGCAGTTCTTC.